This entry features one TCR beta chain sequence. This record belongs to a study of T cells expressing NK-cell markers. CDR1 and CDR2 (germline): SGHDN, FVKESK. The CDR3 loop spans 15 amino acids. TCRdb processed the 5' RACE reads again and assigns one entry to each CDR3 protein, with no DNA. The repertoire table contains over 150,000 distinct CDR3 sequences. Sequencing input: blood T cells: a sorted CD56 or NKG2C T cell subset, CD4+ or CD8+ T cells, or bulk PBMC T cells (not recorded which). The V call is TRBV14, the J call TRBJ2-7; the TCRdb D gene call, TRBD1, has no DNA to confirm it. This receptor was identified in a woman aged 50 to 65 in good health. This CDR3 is CASSDGDRVSTEQYF.